This T cell receptor beta chain was obtained from a study of monozygotic twins with inflammatory bowel disease. General study findings and limits: Those with IBD had lower TCRbeta diversity (inverse Simpson) than their healthy co-twins did.

This CDR3 is 15 amino acids long. Germline CDR1 is SGHRS and CDR2 is YFSETQ. TCRdb re-called the 5' RACE reads, yielding one record per CDR3 amino acid sequence without DNA. The table gives around 410,000 distinct CDR3 sequences; the top ten clones make up more than 2% of it. Blood, around 2.6 ml, was drawn per donor. Concerning this clonotype: Its antigen is as yet unknown.

Sequencing input: blood. This TCR was sampled from a human donor with ulcerative colitis or Crohn's disease, or a healthy co-twin of an affected twin (not recorded which). The chain carries TRBV5-1 and TRBJ1-4; the D call of TRBD1 rests on TCRdb alone, since no DNA is present to check it. The CDR3 region is CASSQGAFTNEKLFF.